The subject of this entry is one T cell receptor beta chain. No antigen is known for it. The data originate from a study of CD8 T cells in Susac syndrome. Findings of the study overall: In Susac syndrome, the CD4+ T cell repertoires did not show clonal expansion.

Trimming removed 3 bases from V and 1 base from J, with 6 bases in between. The CDR3 contains 13 residues. Per the germline V gene, CDR1 is LNHDA and CDR2 is SQIVND (reference sequence). RNA was extracted with the RNeasy kit, and a quantity of about 0.45 to 1 ug was reverse transcribed using random hexamers. MiXCR was run by TCRdb on the immunoSEQ multiplex PCR reads, yielding one entry per CDR3 protein. Of 200,000 or so distinct CDR3 sequences listed, almost 96% are singletons. V is TRBV19 and J is TRBJ2-5; possible D gene TRBD2, 6 bases. Material: CD4+ T cells from PBMCs. The clonotype was recovered from a human donor with Susac syndrome. The CDR3 region is CASSMGLQETQYF. CDR3 in DNA: TGTGCCAGTAGTATGGGACTCCAAGAGACCCAGTACTTC. The full variable domain, in which reference TRBV19 and TRBJ2-5 provide the parts outside the CDR3, is DGGITQSPKYLFRKEGQNVTLSCEQNLNHDAMYWYRQDPGQGLRLIYYSQIVNDFQKGDIAEGYSVSREKKESFPLTVTSAQKNPTAFYLCASSMGLQETQYFGPGTRLLVL.